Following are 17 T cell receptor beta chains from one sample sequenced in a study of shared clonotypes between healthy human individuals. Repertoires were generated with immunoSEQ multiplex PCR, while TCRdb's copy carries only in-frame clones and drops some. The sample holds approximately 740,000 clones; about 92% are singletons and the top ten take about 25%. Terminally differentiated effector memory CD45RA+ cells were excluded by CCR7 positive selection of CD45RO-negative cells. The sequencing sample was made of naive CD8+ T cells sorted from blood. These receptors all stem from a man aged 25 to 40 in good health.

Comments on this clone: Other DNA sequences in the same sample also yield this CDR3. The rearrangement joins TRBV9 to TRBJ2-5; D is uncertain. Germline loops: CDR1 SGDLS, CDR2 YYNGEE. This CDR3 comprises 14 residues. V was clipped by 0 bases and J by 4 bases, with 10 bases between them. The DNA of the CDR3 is TGTGCCAGCAGCGTAGGTGGCAGACTAGAGACCCAGTACTTC. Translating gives CASSVGGRLETQYF.

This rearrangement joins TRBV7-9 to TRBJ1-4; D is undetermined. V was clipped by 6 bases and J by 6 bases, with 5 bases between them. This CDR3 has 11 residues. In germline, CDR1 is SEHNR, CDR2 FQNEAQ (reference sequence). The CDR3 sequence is CASRVDEKLFF. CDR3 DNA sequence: TGTGCCAGCAGGGTGGATGAAAAACTGTTTTTT.

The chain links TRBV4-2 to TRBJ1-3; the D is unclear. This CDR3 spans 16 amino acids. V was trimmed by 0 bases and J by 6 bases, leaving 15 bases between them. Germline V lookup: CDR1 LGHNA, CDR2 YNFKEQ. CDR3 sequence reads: CASSQDRSDGINTIYF. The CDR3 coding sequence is TGTGCCAGCAGCCAAGATCGGTCGGACGGCATAAACACCATATATTTT.

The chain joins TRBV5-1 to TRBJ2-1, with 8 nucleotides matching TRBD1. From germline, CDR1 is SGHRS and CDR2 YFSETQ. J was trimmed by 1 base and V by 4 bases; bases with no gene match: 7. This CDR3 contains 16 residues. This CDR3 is CASSATGASSYNEQFF. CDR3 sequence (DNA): TGCGCCAGCAGCGCGACAGGGGCTAGTTCCTACAATGAGCAGTTCTTC.

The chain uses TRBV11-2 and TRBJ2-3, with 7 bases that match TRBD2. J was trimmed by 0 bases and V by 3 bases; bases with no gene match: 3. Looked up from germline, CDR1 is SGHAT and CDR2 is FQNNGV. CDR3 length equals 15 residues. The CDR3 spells CASSFVSGSTDTQYF. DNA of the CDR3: TGTGCCAGCAGCTTTGTTAGCGGGAGCACAGATACGCAGTATTTT.

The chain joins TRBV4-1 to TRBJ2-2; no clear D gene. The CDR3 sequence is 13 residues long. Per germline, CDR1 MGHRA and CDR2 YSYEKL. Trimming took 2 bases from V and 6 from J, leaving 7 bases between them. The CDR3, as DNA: TGCGCCAGCAGCCAAAAAACGTCCGGGGAGCTGTTTTTT. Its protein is CASSQKTSGELFF.

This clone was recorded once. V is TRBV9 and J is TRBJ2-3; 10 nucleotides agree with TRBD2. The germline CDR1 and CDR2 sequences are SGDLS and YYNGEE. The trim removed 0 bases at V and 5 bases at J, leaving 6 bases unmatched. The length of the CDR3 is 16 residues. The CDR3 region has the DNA TGTGCCAGCAGCGTAGATAGTAGCGGGAGGATAGATACGCAGTATTTT. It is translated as CASSVDSSGRIDTQYF.

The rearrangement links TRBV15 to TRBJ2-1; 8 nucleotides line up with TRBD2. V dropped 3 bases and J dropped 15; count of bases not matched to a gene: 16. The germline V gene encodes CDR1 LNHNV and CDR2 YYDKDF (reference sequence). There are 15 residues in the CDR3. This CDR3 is CATSSSGTGGPSRFF. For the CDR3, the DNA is TGTGCCACCAGCAGTTCAGGAACGGGAGGGCCCTCGAGGTTCTTC.

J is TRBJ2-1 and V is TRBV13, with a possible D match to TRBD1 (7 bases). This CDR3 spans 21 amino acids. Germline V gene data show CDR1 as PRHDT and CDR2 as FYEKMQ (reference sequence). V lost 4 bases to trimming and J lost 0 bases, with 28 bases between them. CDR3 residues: CASSSTPGDSLTQSSYNEQFF. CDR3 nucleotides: TGTGCCAGCAGCTCTACCCCGGGGGACAGCCTCACTCAAAGCTCCTACAATGAGCAGTTCTTC. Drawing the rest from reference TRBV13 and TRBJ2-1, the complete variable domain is AAGVIQSPRHLIKEKRETATLKCYPIPRHDTVYWYQQGPGQDPQFLISFYEKMQSDKGSIPDRFSAQQFSDYHSELNMSSLELGDSALYFCASSSTPGDSLTQSSYNEQFFGPGTRLTVL.

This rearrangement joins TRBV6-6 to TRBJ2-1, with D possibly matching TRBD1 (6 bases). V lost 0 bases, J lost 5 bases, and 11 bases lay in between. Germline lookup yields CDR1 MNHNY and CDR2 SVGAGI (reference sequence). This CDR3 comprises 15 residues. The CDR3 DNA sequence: TGTGCCAGCAGTTACTCCGTTGGACAGCACAATGAGCAGTTCTTC. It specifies CASSYSVGQHNEQFF.

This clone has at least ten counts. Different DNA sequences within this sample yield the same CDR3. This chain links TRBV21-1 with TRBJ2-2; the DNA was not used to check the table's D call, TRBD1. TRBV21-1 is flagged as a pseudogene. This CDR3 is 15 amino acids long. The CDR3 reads CASSTPQGATGELFF. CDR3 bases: TGTGCCAGCAGCACCCCACAGGGGGCCACCGGGGAGCTGTTTTTT.

This CDR3 is CASSQVASAGDFDYTF. Here the CDR3 DNA reads TGCGCCAGCAGCCAAGTCGCCAGTGCAGGGGATTTTGACTACACCTTC. This chain uses TRBV4-1 with TRBJ1-2; TRBD1 is a possible D gene (6 bases). Trimming took off 1 base at V and 10 bases at J, with 22 bases between the two ends. Germline CDR1 and CDR2: MGHRA and YSYEKL. CDR3 size: 16 residues.

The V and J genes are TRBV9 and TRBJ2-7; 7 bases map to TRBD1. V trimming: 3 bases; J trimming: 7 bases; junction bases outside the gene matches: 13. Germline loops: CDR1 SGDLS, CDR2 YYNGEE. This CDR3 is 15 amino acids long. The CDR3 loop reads CASSGSGTARGEQYF. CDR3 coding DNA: TGTGCCAGCAGCGGATCCGGGACAGCAAGGGGGGAGCAGTACTTC.

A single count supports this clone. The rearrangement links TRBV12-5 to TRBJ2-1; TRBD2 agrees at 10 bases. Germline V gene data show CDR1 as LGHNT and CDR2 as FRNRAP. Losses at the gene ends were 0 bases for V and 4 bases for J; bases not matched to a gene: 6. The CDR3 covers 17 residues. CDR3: CASGLVLAGESYNEQFF. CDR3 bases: TGTGCTAGTGGTTTGGTCCTAGCGGGAGAGTCATACAATGAGCAGTTCTTC.

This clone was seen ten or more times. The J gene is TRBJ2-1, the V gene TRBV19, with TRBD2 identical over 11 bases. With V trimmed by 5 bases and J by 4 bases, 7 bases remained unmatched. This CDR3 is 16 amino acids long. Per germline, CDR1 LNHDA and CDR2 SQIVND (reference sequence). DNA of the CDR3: TGTGCCAGTAGTCAACTAGCGGGAGAGGCTTACAATGAGCAGTTCTTC. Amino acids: CASSQLAGEAYNEQFF.

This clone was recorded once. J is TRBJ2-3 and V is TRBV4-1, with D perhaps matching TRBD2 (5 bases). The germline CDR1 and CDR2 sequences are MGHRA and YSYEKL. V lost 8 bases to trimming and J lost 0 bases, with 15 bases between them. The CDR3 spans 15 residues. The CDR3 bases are TGCGCCAGCGGGCTTCGGGAATTTAGCACAGATACGCAGTATTTT. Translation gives CASGLREFSTDTQYF.

CDR3 bases: TGCAGCGTAAGGACTAGCGAACTCACAGATACGCAGTATTTT. It specifies CSVRTSELTDTQYF. The gene calls are TRBV29-1 and TRBJ2-3; 9 nucleotides align to TRBD2. The CDR3 sequence is 14 residues long. After removal of 6 bases from V and 2 bases from J, the junction contained 6 bases not matched to a gene. CDR1 SQVTM and CDR2 ANQGSEA come from the germline V gene.